These 23 T cell receptor beta chains were sequenced from one sample in a study of blood T cell repertoires in COVID-19. TCRdb's table, derived via immunoSEQ multiplex PCR, lists solely in-frame clones and lacks some. The table has about 190,000 clones, approximately 90% seen once. Material: PBMCs or T cells enriched from blood (not recorded which). The receptors derive from a woman in her thirties or forties in a cohort exposed to, infected with or recovered from COVID-19 (not recorded which).

The chain couples TRBV19 to TRBJ1-6, with TRBD1 identical over 7 bases. V lost 8 bases and J lost 6; bases outside the gene matches: 10. CDR1 is LNHDA, CDR2 SQIVND, per germline (reference sequence). This CDR3 has 15 residues. The CDR3 sequence: CASGEGAIGNSPLHF. CDR3 in DNA: TGTGCCAGTGGAGAGGGGGCAATCGGTAATTCACCCCTCCACTTT.

In this sample, this clone turned up once. This chain joins TRBV10-1 and TRBJ2-1; tentatively, D is TRBD2 (5 bases). This CDR3 comprises 14 residues. Germline assignment: CDR1 WNHNN and CDR2 SYGVQD (reference sequence). Trimming left V 6 bases short and J 4 bases short, with 13 bases between. The CDR3 region is CASSDAGVYNEQFF. CDR3 bases: TGCGCCAGCAGCGATGCCGGGGTTTACAATGAGCAGTTCTTC.

The V gene is TRBV19, the J gene TRBJ1-4, with TRBD1 matching 7 bases. The junction had 7 bases not matched to a gene; V was cut back by 5 bases and J by 7 bases. This CDR3 spans 14 amino acids. Per germline, CDR1 LNHDA and CDR2 SQIVND (reference sequence). The DNA of the CDR3 is TGTGCCAGTAGTGATACAGGGGAACGTGAAAAACTGTTTTTT. This gives the protein CASSDTGEREKLFF. Together with reference TRBV19 and TRBJ1-4, the CDR3 gives the full variable domain: DGGITQSPKYLFRKEGQNVTLSCEQNLNHDAMYWYRQDPGQGLRLIYYSQIVNDFQKGDIAEGYSVSREKKESFPLTVTSAQKNPTAFYLCASSDTGEREKLFFGSGTQLSVL.

The chain combines TRBV15 with TRBJ2-7; 10 bases are a match to TRBD1. V lost 5 bases and J lost 4; bases outside the gene matches: 8. CDR1 is LNHNV, CDR2 YYDKDF, per germline (reference sequence). CDR3 length equals 15 residues. In DNA form, the CDR3 reads TGTGCCACCAGCGGACCAAGGACAGGGGGGTACGAGCAGTACTTC. Amino acids: CATSGPRTGGYEQYF.

V and J are TRBV10-1 and TRBJ1-5; no reliable D call. CDR1 and CDR2 (germline): WNHNN, SYGVQD (reference sequence). The CDR3 is 15 amino acids. The V and J ends lost 0 bases and 0 bases respectively, with 6 bases between them. The CDR3, as DNA: TGCGCCAGCAGTGAGTCGACGGGTAGCAATCAGCCCCAGCATTTT. Its translation is CASSESTGSNQPQHF.

The chain couples TRBV29-1 to TRBJ2-7, with D perhaps matching TRBD1 (5 bases). The CDR3 has 13 amino acids. Germline V lookup: CDR1 SQVTM, CDR2 ANQGSEA. Trimming stripped 0 bases from V and 3 bases from J, with 9 bases between. CDR3 DNA: TGCAGCGTTGAAGATATAAGGGGCTACGAGCAGTACTTC. This sequence encodes CSVEDIRGYEQYF.

This clone was seen just once. V and J are TRBV2 and TRBJ1-2; no clear D. With 3 bases removed from V and 4 bases from J, the gap between germline ends came to 12 bases. This CDR3 is 14 amino acids long. Germline CDR1 SNHLY, CDR2 FYNNEI. The DNA for the CDR3 is TGTGCCAGCAGTGACACCCGGGGTTTCTATGGCTACACCTTC. Its translation is CASSDTRGFYGYTF.

The gene calls are TRBV5-1 and TRBJ1-1; no clear D gene. From germline, CDR1 is SGHRS and CDR2 YFSETQ. With 4 bases removed from V and 2 bases from J, the gap between germline ends came to 9 bases. The CDR3 totals 13 residues. The CDR3 nucleotides read TGCGCCAGCAGCGATCAGTTAAACACTGAAGCTTTCTTT. Translation: CASSDQLNTEAFF.

This chain links TRBV19 with TRBJ1-2, with D tentatively TRBD1 (6 bases). Germline V gene data show CDR1 as LNHDA and CDR2 as SQIVND (reference sequence). V was clipped by 5 bases and J by 4 bases, with 20 bases between them. The CDR3 totals 16 residues. CDR3 sequence (DNA): TGTGCCAGTAGTGGGAGAAGGACAGAGAGTATCTATGGCTACACCTTC. Translating it yields CASSGRRTESIYGYTF.

This chain links TRBV4-1 with TRBJ1-4; maybe TRBD1 (5 bases). The germline CDR1 and CDR2 sequences are MGHRA and YSYEKL. With 5 bases removed from V and 4 bases from J, the gap between germline ends came to 11 bases. This CDR3 comprises 14 residues. The CDR3 nucleotides are TGCGCCAGCAGCTTCCGACAGAATAATGAAAAACTGTTTTTT. Encoded protein: CASSFRQNNEKLFF.

The rearrangement joins TRBV2 to TRBJ1-1; a weak D match, TRBD1 (5 bases). The V gene lost 6 bases and the J gene lost 6 bases, with 17 bases spanning the gap. The V gene's germline CDR1 is SNHLY and CDR2 FYNNEI. The CDR3 is 14 residues long. The CDR3 protein is CASSVGGGIPEAFF. Written as DNA, the CDR3 is TGTGCCAGCAGCGTGGGGGGGGGAATCCCTGAAGCTTTCTTT.

This chain links TRBV9 with TRBJ2-7; D is unclear. From germline, CDR1 is SGDLS and CDR2 YYNGEE. The CDR3 extends over 16 amino acids. V gave up 3 bases and J gave up 7 bases, with 23 bases separating them. CDR3 nucleotide sequence: TGTGCCAGCAGCGAATCCTCCGGGTCAGTCCCGATGGAGCAGTACTTC. The encoded protein is CASSESSGSVPMEQYF. The full variable domain, its missing parts supplied by reference TRBV9 and TRBJ2-7, is DSGVTQTPKHLITATGQRVTLRCSPRSGDLSVYWYQQSLDQGLQFLIQYYNGEERAKGNILERFSAQQFPDLHSELNLSSLELGDSALYFCASSESSGSVPMEQYFGPGTRLTVT.

In regard to this clone: Other DNA sequences in this sample translate to the same CDR3. V and J are TRBV27 and TRBJ2-3; no clear D gene. The CDR3 totals 12 residues. V was clipped by 2 bases and J by 5 bases, with 5 bases between them. The germline V gene has CDR1 MNHEY and CDR2 SMNVEV (reference sequence). The CDR3, as DNA: TGTGCCAGCAGTTTACTAGGAGATACGCAGTATTTT. Residues: CASSLLGDTQYF.

The CDR3 region is CSVERNTEAFF. In DNA, the CDR3 is TGCAGCGTTGAGAGGAACACTGAAGCTTTCTTT. This rearrangement joins TRBV29-1 to TRBJ1-1; D is unresolved. Looked up from germline, CDR1 is SQVTM and CDR2 is ANQGSEA. The CDR3 is 11 residues long. Trimming stripped 3 bases from V and 1 base from J, with 3 bases between.

The chain carries TRBV5-1 and TRBJ2-2; maybe TRBD2 (5 bases). The V gene's germline CDR1 is SGHRS and CDR2 YFSETQ. Trimming stripped 4 bases from V and 1 base from J, with 17 bases between. The CDR3 is made up of 17 amino acids. In DNA, the CDR3 is TGCGCCAGCAGCCTCCGAGGGAGCGGCATGAACACCGGGGAGCTGTTTTTT. Translating gives CASSLRGSGMNTGELFF.

The chain combines TRBV29-1 with TRBJ2-7; 7 bases are a match to TRBD1. V lost 1 base and J lost 5; bases outside the gene matches: 11. The germline gives CDR1 SQVTM, CDR2 ANQGSEA. There are 15 residues in the CDR3. The CDR3 bases are TGCAGCGTTGAAGTCATACAGGGGATTCTCCACGAGCAGTACTTC. It codes for CSVEVIQGILHEQYF.

The rearrangement uses TRBV28 and TRBJ1-1, with D unresolved. This CDR3 contains 12 residues. Germline assignment: CDR1 MDHEN and CDR2 SYDVKM. V lost 5 bases and J 7 bases, leaving 11 bases between the germline ends. DNA of the CDR3: TGTGCCAGCAGTCGACTCAGAGGTGAAGCTTTCTTT. This codes for CASSRLRGEAFF.

The chain joins TRBV2 to TRBJ1-2; weak D call: TRBD1 (5 bases). The CDR3 extends over 12 amino acids. V was cut by 7 bases and J by 1 base, with 7 bases left in between. Germline V gene data show CDR1 as SNHLY and CDR2 as FYNNEI. DNA of the CDR3: TGTGCCAGCAAGGGGAATAACTATGGCTACACCTTC. Its protein product is CASKGNNYGYTF.

The gene calls are TRBV25-1 and TRBJ2-7; D remains unclear. The germline V and J ends were trimmed by 6 bases and 0 bases, with 3 bases remaining between them. Per the germline V gene, CDR1 is MGHDK and CDR2 is SYGVNS. There are 11 residues in the CDR3. Written as DNA, the CDR3 is TGTGCCAGCAGCCGCTCCTACGAGCAGTACTTC. This codes for CASSRSYEQYF.

The genes are TRBV2 and TRBJ1-1; no definite D call. The CDR3 length is 13 residues. V dropped 9 bases and J dropped 11 bases, with 22 bases sitting between them. The germline gives CDR1 SNHLY, CDR2 FYNNEI. The CDR3: CASKSRTVREAFF. The CDR3 DNA reads TGTGCCAGTAAGAGTAGGACCGTAAGGGAGGCTTTCTTT. The full variable domain, in which reference TRBV2 and TRBJ1-1 provide the parts outside the CDR3, is EPEVTQTPSHQVTQMGQEVILRCVPISNHLYFYWYRQILGQKVEFLVSFYNNEISEKSEIFDDQFSVERPDGSNFTLKIRSTKLEDSAMYFCASKSRTVREAFFGQGTRLTVV.

This clone was seen a single time. This chain joins TRBV5-1 and TRBJ1-5; the D gene is possibly TRBD1 (5 bases). There are 16 residues in the CDR3. The V gene's germline CDR1 is SGHRS and CDR2 YFSETQ. The V end lost 8 bases, the J end lost 5 bases, and 23 bases lay between the germline ends. CDR3 coding DNA: TGCGCCAGGATGGTGGGTCAGGGTAAGGTCGATCAGCCCCAGCATTTT. Residues: CARMVGQGKVDQPQHF.

The CDR3 bases are TGCGCCAGCAGCCAAGAAGGCGGGACCTCCTACAATGAGCAGTTCTTC. Amino acids: CASSQEGGTSYNEQFF. This chain connects TRBV4-1 to TRBJ2-1, with D possibly matching TRBD2 (6 bases). The CDR3 spans 16 residues. Germline lookup yields CDR1 MGHRA and CDR2 YSYEKL. V lost 0 bases and J 0 bases, leaving 9 bases between the germline ends.

The rearrangement joins TRBV27 to TRBJ1-1, with 7 positions matching TRBD1. The CDR3 is 15 residues long. CDR1 is MNHEY, CDR2 SMNVEV, per germline (reference sequence). Trimming cost V 2 bases and J 4 bases; bases outside gene matches: 7. CDR3 sequence (DNA): TGTGCCAGCAGTTTAGGGCCAGGGGGGAGCACTGAAGCTTTCTTT. Amino acids: CASSLGPGGSTEAFF.